This TCR beta chain was recorded in a study of T cell responses to AZD1222 COVID-19 vaccine. TCRdb keeps only in-frame clones here, not all; method: immunoSEQ multiplex PCR. The data show 150,000 or so clones, 90% to 95% seen once. The V and J ends lost 10 bases and 8 bases respectively, with 17 bases between them. The CDR3 contains 13 residues. Germline CDR1 MNHEY, CDR2 SVGAGI. V and J are TRBV6-5 and TRBJ1-4; D not resolved. Sequenced here: peripheral blood, sampled on day 0 of AZD1222 vaccination. This receptor was identified in an adult in good health. The CDR3 sequence: CATRPEGSEKLFF. The CDR3 DNA follows: TGTGCCACCCGCCCGGAGGGATCCGAAAAACTGTTTTTT.